This record covers a single TCR beta chain. This clone was counted a single time. Its specific antigen is unknown. No base quality information exists; no much larger clone differs at one position. The source of the sample is a study of blood T cell repertoires in COVID-19 (TCRdb year 2020). Study-level background: The collaborator samples originated in the United States, Italy and Spain and spanned the acute and convalescent phases of COVID-19. Subjects who had been exposed to COVID-19, were actively infected with it, or had recovered from it provided the deeply sampled blood TCRbeta repertoires that made up the dataset. A de-identified subject ID, COVID-19 status, age in years and sex were almost always included in the sample metadata. The material from the prospective study consisted of cDNA or gDNA derived from T cells, B-cell-depleted T cells, or PBMCs. Samples were obtained from the ongoing ImmuneRACE study (first 160 participants) and from 1,254 subjects provided by 6 global collaborators. The repertoires were released in a freely available public database intended as a resource for research on the immune response to SARS-CoV-2. Where available, HLA class I and class II types were obtained from metadata supplied by the sample provider rather than from assay-based typing. The full study reports these points: How much clinical and demographic metadata was included differed by source and by participant, and the metadata was provided uncurated.

The immunoSEQ Assay, a bias-controlled multiplex PCR, was used to amplify TCRbeta CDR3 regions from genomic DNA. Concerning the study's data processing: Nucleated cell counts per sample were estimated from amplification of reference gene primers within the assay. Sequence reads were collapsed and filtered to measure the absolute abundance of every unique TCRbeta CDR3 rearrangement. For each sample, productive Simpson clonality was calculated as the square root of Simpson's diversity index across productive rearrangements. TCRdb carries this immuneACCESS record with in-frame sequences only. Its versions omit some clonotypes, under half of them owing to an unresolved V gene in the studies checked, with the rest unexplained. From that table come the V and J calls and clone size; the DNA was used to work out D and trimming. The sample records 250,000 or so clones, roughly nine tenths of which are singletons. The top ten clones comprise approximately 5% of the sample.

Reading from cysteine to phenylalanine, the CDR3 counts 15 amino acids. Only the CDR3 portion is preserved as DNA: 45 bases, with reading frame beginning at the first base. In the germline V gene (reference sequence), CDR1 corresponds to MNHEY and CDR2 to SMNVEV. V drops 3 bases and J drops 5 bases, leaving 13 bases in between. A second Seattle source provided samples from volunteer blood donors who had recovered from COVID-19. Whole blood was collected in K2EDTA tubes by collaborating institutions according to the institutions' own protocols. For TCRbeta analysis, collaborators shipped samples in one of three forms: frozen whole blood, isolated PBMCs, or DNA extracted from either of those sample types.

The rearranged segments are TRBV27 and TRBJ1-4, and the D gene may be TRBD1, 5 bases matching. This receptor was obtained from a woman aged 40 to 50 who had recovered from COVID-19. Source material: peripheral blood. The DNA sequence is as follows: TGTGCCAGCAGTTTCCGGGACTCGCTAAATGAAAAACTGTTTTTT. This gives the protein CASSFRDSLNEKLFF.